This section outlines one T cell receptor beta chain sequence together with its context. This sample is part of a study of blood T cell repertoires in COVID-19. The protocol was immunoSEQ multiplex PCR, while the TCRdb copy is restricted to in-frame clones and leaves out a portion. This table holds some 15,000 clones, about 89% found once. The source material was peripheral blood. This receptor was obtained from a woman aged 70-85 years in a cohort sampled during active or convalescent COVID-19.

In DNA, the CDR3 is TGTGCCAGCAGCTTACTAGGCGGGGATCTGGAGCAGTACTTC. This encodes CASSLLGGDLEQYF. The chain is built from TRBV7-2 and TRBJ2-7; possibly TRBD2 for D (6 bases). Trimming took 2 bases from V and 7 from J, leaving 15 bases between them. Germline V gene sequence: CDR1 SGHTA, CDR2 FQGNSA. The CDR3 sequence is 14 residues long.